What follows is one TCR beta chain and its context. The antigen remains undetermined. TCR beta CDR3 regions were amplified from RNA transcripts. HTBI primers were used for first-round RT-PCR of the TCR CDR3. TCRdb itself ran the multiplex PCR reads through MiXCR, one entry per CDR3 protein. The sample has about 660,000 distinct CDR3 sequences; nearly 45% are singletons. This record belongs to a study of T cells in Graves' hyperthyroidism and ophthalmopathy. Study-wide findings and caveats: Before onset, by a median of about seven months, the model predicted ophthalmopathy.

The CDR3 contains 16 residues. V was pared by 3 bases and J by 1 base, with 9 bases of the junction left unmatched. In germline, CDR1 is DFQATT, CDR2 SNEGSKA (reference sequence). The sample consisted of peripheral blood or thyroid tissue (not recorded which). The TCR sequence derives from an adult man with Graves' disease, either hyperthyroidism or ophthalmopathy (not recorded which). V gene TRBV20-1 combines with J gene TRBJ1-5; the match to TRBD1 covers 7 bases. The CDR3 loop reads CSASDTGTESNQPQHF. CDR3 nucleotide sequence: TGCAGTGCTAGTGACACAGGGACAGAAAGCAATCAGCCCCAGCATTTT.